This T cell receptor (beta chain) was profiled in a study of cytomegalovirus exposure and HLA in healthy donors. CDR3 length: 20 residues. PCR involved 60 Vbeta and 13 Jbeta primers. Some clones are missing from TCRdb's copy, which holds only in-frame ones; the method was immunoSEQ multiplex PCR. This sample has tens of thousands of clones, with roughly 74% found just once. This sequence joins TRBV21-1 and TRBJ2-7; the table's D call, TRBD2, has no DNA check behind it. TRBV21-1 represents a pseudogene. Source material: PBMCs. The TCR originated in a woman in her thirties or forties in good health and CMV-seropositive. In nucleotides, the CDR3 is TGTGCCAGCAGCAAAGTTGGCGCGACTAGCGGGGTCAACCTTCCCTACGAGCAGTACTTC. Residues: CASSKVGATSGVNLPYEQYF.